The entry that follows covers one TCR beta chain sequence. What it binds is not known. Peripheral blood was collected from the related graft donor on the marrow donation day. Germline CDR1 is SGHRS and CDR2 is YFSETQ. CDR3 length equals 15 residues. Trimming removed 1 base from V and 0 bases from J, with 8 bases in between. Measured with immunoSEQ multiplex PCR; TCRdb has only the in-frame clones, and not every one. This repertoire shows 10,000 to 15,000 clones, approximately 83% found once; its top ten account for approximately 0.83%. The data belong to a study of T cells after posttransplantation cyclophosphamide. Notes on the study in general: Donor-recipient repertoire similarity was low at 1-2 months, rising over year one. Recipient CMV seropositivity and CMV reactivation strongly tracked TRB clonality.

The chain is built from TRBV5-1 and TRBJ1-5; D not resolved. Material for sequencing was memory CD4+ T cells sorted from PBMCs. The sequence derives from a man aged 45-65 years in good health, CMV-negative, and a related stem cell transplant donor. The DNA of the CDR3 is TGCGCCAGCAGCTTGCACGGCGGTAGCAATCAGCCCCAGCATTTT. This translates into CASSLHGGSNQPQHF. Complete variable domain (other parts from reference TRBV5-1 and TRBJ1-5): KAGVTQTPRYLIKTRGQQVTLSCSPISGHRSVSWYQQTPGQGLQFLFEYFSETQRNKGNFPGRFSGRQFSNSRSEMNVSTLELGDSALYLCASSLHGGSNQPQHFGDGTRLSIL.